This TCR beta chain was retrieved from a study of T cells in Graves' hyperthyroidism and ophthalmopathy. Study results and caveats: Onset of ophthalmopathy came a median approximately 6.8 months after the model predicted it.

TCR beta CDR3 regions were amplified from RNA. TCR CDR3 underwent first-round RT-PCR with the HTBI primer set. TCRdb reanalysed the multiplex PCR reads using MiXCR and keeps one entry per CDR3 protein. This table holds some 690,000 distinct CDR3 sequences, 15% to 20% found once. V was pared by 0 bases and J by 5 bases, with 12 bases between. The CDR3 runs to 15 residues. CDR1 and CDR2 (germline): KGHSH, LQKENI. Diagnoses were made from clinical symptoms, serum measures (thyroxine and TRAb), thyroid ultrasound and orbital computed tomography. There are many counts of this clonotype. The antigen is unknown.

The chain is built from TRBV18 and TRBJ2-3; D may be TRBD2 (6 bases). This TCR came from a man aged 50-59 years with Graves' hyperthyroidism. Sequenced material: blood. The CDR3 is CASSPPTRSLDTQYF. As DNA, the CDR3 is TGTGCCAGCTCACCACCGACTAGGAGCCTAGATACGCAGTATTTT.